The present entry profiles one TCR beta chain with its context. The data were taken from a study of regulatory T cells in long-lasting Graves disease. CDR3 regions were amplified by Arm-PCR using iRepertoire HTBI primers to build TCR beta libraries. Using its own MiXCR run on the multiplex PCR reads, TCRdb lists one record per CDR3 protein. The sample consists of around 460,000 distinct CDR3 sequences, about 22% of them appearing once. The time point here: persistent/refractory GD, antithyroid drugs over 5 years with positive TRAb. From PBMCs, RNA was extracted and then used to make the TCR library. With V trimmed by 1 base and J by 0 bases, 7 bases remained unmatched. This CDR3 contains 17 residues.

This TCR was sampled from a female donor with Graves disease. V gene TRBV12-3 or TRBV12-4 combines with J gene TRBJ2-3; 7 bases line up with TRBD1. Source: peripheral blood mononuclear cells (PBMCs), taken when the disease was refractory, from a patient treated with antithyroid drugs. In DNA, the CDR3 is TGTGCCAGCAGTTTAGAGATACAGGGGCTTAGCACAGATACGCAGTATTTT. Translating it yields CASSLEIQGLSTDTQYF.